This TCR beta chain was observed in a study of T-cell reconstitution after alpha-beta-depleted transplantation in children. The CDR3 runs to 15 residues. J was trimmed by 14 bases and V by 2 bases; bases with no gene match: 10. Germline assignment: CDR1 MDHEN and CDR2 SYDVKM. Unique molecular identifiers were built into the TCRbeta library. TCRdb itself ran the PCR reads through MiXCR, one entry per CDR3 protein. The data hold 700,000 or so distinct CDR3 sequences, with 10% to 15% observed a single time. V usage is TRBV28 and J usage is TRBJ2-3, with TRBD2 matching 13 bases. The source of this sequence is a girl aged 2-10 years with congenital amegakaryocytic thrombocytopenia, due to receive a stem cell transplant. Specimen: PBMCs, collected before TCRalphabeta/CD19-depleted stem cell transplant. Here the CDR3 DNA reads TGTGCCAGCAGTTTACCCCTCTTGACTAGCGGGAGGAGGTATTTT. It codes for CASSLPLLTSGRRYF.